This T cell receptor beta chain was obtained from a study of cytomegalovirus exposure and HLA in healthy donors. This clone was seen only a few times. Its specificity is not known. Whole-study findings and limits: As a later analysis showed, several of the most significant clusters appeared to be linked to common viral pathogens. The likely explanation for a cluster of highly shared sequence variants was sequencing artifact.

Germline CDR1 MNHEY, CDR2 SVGAGI. The CDR3 consists of 16 residues. Deletions cut 2 bases from V and 0 bases from J, with 11 bases between. PCR employed 60 Vbeta and 13 Jbeta primers. The repertoire was sequenced with immunoSEQ multiplex PCR; TCRdb's copy has only in-frame clones and lacks some. Of roughly 200,000 clones listed, 77% are singletons. The donors, nominally healthy at sampling, likely had unrecorded immune exposures. The chain employs TRBV6-5 and TRBJ1-3, with TRBD1 as a possible D gene (5 bases). The clonotype comes from a woman aged 55-70 years in good health and CMV-seropositive. Source material: PBMCs. In nucleotides, the CDR3 is TGTGCCAGCAGTTACCGACAGCCCAGCTCTGGAAACACCATATATTTT. It yields the protein CASSYRQPSSGNTIYF.